Following are 25 T cell receptor beta chains from one sample sequenced in a study of T-cell memory formation after mild COVID-19. TCRdb re-called the 5' RACE reads with MiXCR, one entry per CDR3 protein. The data contain approximately 290,000 distinct CDR3 sequences, roughly 19% of them singletons. Material for sequencing was PBMCs or a T cell subset sorted from them (not recorded which). The receptors come from a man between 18 and 35 years old who had mild COVID-19 (a few samples of this study predate the infection). Cell type and time point are not known.

This clonotype has only a few counts. The V call is TRBV9, the J call TRBJ2-3; D call uncertain. Germline CDR1 reads SGDLS; CDR2 reads YYNGEE. V lost 7 bases and J lost 2, with 11 bases in between. The CDR3 is made up of 13 amino acids. CDR3 nucleotides: TGTGCCAGCGGAACTGTCCTCACAGATACGCAGTATTTT. Amino acids: CASGTVLTDTQYF.

Many counts were recorded for this clonotype. The V call is TRBV20-1, the J call TRBJ2-2, with D uncertain. CDR3 size: 14 residues. V was pared by 3 bases and J by 0 bases, with 8 bases between. In germline, CDR1 is DFQATT, CDR2 SNEGSKA (reference sequence). Here the CDR3 reads CSARVSSNTGELFF. The DNA for the CDR3 is TGCAGTGCTAGGGTCAGTTCGAACACCGGGGAGCTGTTTTTT.

This clonotype was found a few times. CDR3 coding DNA: TGTGCCAGCAACCTAGCGGGGGGGTCCTACAATGAGCAGTTCTTC. Translation gives CASNLAGGSYNEQFF. V and J are TRBV6-5 and TRBJ2-1; 12 bases are shared with TRBD2. The length of the CDR3 is 15 residues. V dropped 7 bases and J dropped 1; count of bases not matched to a gene: 2. Germline assignment: CDR1 MNHEY and CDR2 SVGAGI.

This clonotype turned up a few times. The V and J genes are TRBV4-1 and TRBJ1-1; TRBD1 matches at 7 bases. CDR1 MGHRA and CDR2 YSYEKL come from the germline V gene. The J segment lost 6 bases and the V segment lost 4 bases, leaving 5 bases of the junction unmatched. The CDR3 contains 13 residues. CDR3 sequence (DNA): TGCGCCAGCAGCCCAGAAGGACAGGCTGAAGCTTTCTTT. This encodes CASSPEGQAEAFF.

This clonotype was detected many times. The chain uses TRBV4-3 and TRBJ2-3, with a tentative D call TRBD2 (5 bases). Germline lookup yields CDR1 LGHNA and CDR2 YSLEER. V was cut by 0 bases and J by 0 bases, with 10 bases left in between. The CDR3 loop spans 16 amino acids. DNA of the CDR3: TGCGCCAGCAGCCAAGAAGATGGAGGTAGCACAGATACGCAGTATTTT. It is translated as CASSQEDGGSTDTQYF.

This clonotype has more than one count but fewer than ten. The chain uses TRBV5-5 and TRBJ1-6; TRBD1 matches at 7 bases. Germline CDR1 is SGHKS and CDR2 is YYEKEE (reference sequence). V trimming: 6 bases; J trimming: 3 bases; junction bases outside the gene matches: 6. The CDR3 runs 15 residues. DNA of the CDR3: TGTGCCAGCAACCGGGACAGCGGCTATAATTCACCCCTCCACTTT. As protein: CASNRDSGYNSPLHF.

This clonotype appeared many times. The genes are TRBV19 and TRBJ2-2; D might be TRBD1 (5 bases). The CDR3 runs to 14 residues. The V gene lost 3 bases and the J gene lost 5 bases, with 10 bases spanning the gap. Germline V gives CDR1 LNHDA, CDR2 SQIVND (reference sequence). This CDR3 reads CASSMQGRTGELFF. CDR3 nucleotides: TGTGCCAGTAGTATGCAGGGCAGAACCGGGGAGCTGTTTTTT.

This clonotype was counted ten times or more. The J gene is TRBJ2-3, the V gene TRBV5-1, with TRBD2 matching 12 bases. Germline assignment: CDR1 SGHRS and CDR2 YFSETQ. This CDR3 region has 17 residues. The J segment lost 7 bases and the V segment lost 0 bases, leaving 9 bases of the junction unmatched. As DNA, the CDR3 is TGCGCCAGCAGCTTGGAGACTAGCGGGGGCCCGGGGCATACGCAGTATTTT. Its protein is CASSLETSGGPGHTQYF.

V and J are TRBV29-1 and TRBJ2-2; D is ambiguous. V was clipped by 3 bases and J by 1 base, with 6 bases between them. This CDR3 contains 13 residues. The V gene's germline CDR1 is SQVTM and CDR2 ANQGSEA. Here the CDR3 reads CSVELGNTGELFF. CDR3 DNA sequence: TGCAGCGTTGAGTTGGGGAACACCGGGGAGCTGTTTTTT.

In this sample, this clonotype turned up a few times. The chain is built from TRBV2 and TRBJ1-2; D call uncertain. Looked up from germline, CDR1 is SNHLY and CDR2 is FYNNEI. Trimming shortened V by 9 bases and J by 4 bases, and 27 bases separated the two germline ends. There are 17 residues in the CDR3. CDR3 DNA sequence: TGTGCCAGACAAAAAGTGGCAGGTCCATACCCAATCTATGGCTACACCTTC. Its translation is CARQKVAGPYPIYGYTF.

This rearrangement joins TRBV28 to TRBJ1-4; tentatively, D is TRBD1 (5 bases). CDR1 MDHEN and CDR2 SYDVKM come from the germline V gene. The V gene lost 8 bases and the J gene lost 8 bases, with 15 bases spanning the gap. The CDR3 is 13 amino acids. The CDR3 nucleotides are TGTGCCAGCCTTCGGTCCGGGGCGGAAAAACTGTTTTTT. Amino acid sequence: CASLRSGAEKLFF.

The sample holds a few counts of this clonotype. The rearrangement uses TRBV7-2 and TRBJ2-7; TRBD2 is a possible D gene (5 bases). Germline CDR1 and CDR2: SGHTA and FQGNSA. The length of the CDR3 is 14 residues. V lost 1 base, J lost 3 bases, and 10 bases lay in between. The CDR3 loop is CASSLGGPLYEQYV. As DNA, the CDR3 is TGTGCCAGCAGCTTAGGCGGGCCCCTCTACGAGCAGTACGTC.

The rearrangement uses TRBV5-6 and TRBJ2-5; 7 nucleotides align to TRBD2. The V and J ends lost 4 bases and 3 bases, in that order; junction bases with no gene match: 9. This CDR3 spans 15 amino acids. Germline V lookup: CDR1 SGHDT, CDR2 YYEEEE. The DNA of the CDR3 is TGTGCCAGCAGCCGACCCCGGGCGGGGGAAGAGACCCAGTACTTC. Encoded protein: CASSRPRAGEETQYF.

This clonotype was observed a few times. J is TRBJ2-1 and V is TRBV7-2; the match to TRBD2 covers 11 bases. The CDR3 totals 15 residues. With 5 bases clipped from V and 4 bases from J, the junction kept 4 bases outside the gene matches. Germline V gene sequence: CDR1 SGHTA, CDR2 FQGNSA. The CDR3 spells CASSPGLAEYNEQFF. CDR3 coding DNA: TGTGCCAGCAGCCCGGGACTAGCGGAGTACAATGAGCAGTTCTTC.

This chain links TRBV5-6 with TRBJ2-7, with TRBD1 identical over 10 bases. The CDR3 spans 15 residues. Per the germline V gene, CDR1 is SGHDT and CDR2 is YYEEEE. V lost 0 bases to trimming and J lost 2 bases; unmatched junction nucleotides: 2. Here the CDR3 DNA reads TGTGCCAGCAGCTTGGCCGGGACAGGGGCCTACGAGCAGTACGTC. Amino acids: CASSLAGTGAYEQYV.

This clonotype has a handful of counts. The rearrangement uses TRBV6-5 and TRBJ1-4; a possible D gene is TRBD1 (5 bases). Trimming stripped 5 bases from V and 7 bases from J, with 11 bases between. The CDR3 loop spans 13 amino acids. From germline, CDR1 is MNHEY and CDR2 SVGAGI. This CDR3 reads CASSPGGAEKLFF. CDR3 bases: TGTGCCAGCAGTCCCGGAGGGGCTGAAAAACTGTTTTTT.

The chain carries TRBV15 and TRBJ2-7; TRBD2 might be the D (6 bases). The CDR3 runs to 15 residues. The germline V gene encodes CDR1 LNHNV and CDR2 YYDKDF (reference sequence). V gave up 1 base and J gave up 2 bases, with 12 bases separating them. CDR3 DNA sequence: TGTGCCACCAGCAGAGGTGACCGGGAGACCTACGAGCAGTACGTC. Translation: CATSRGDRETYEQYV.

This clonotype was picked up a small number of times. Mismatch with germline at one junction end may stem from a read error. The V gene is TRBV5-1, the J gene TRBJ2-6; 7 nucleotides line up with TRBD1. The CDR3 consists of 15 residues. From germline, CDR1 is SGHRS and CDR2 YFSETQ. CDR3 DNA sequence: TGTGCCAGCAGCCTCGACAGGGCTGGGGCCAACGTCCTGACTTTC. Translated: CASSLDRAGANVLTF.

The chain combines TRBV4-2 with TRBJ1-5; 8 bases are shared with TRBD1. V shed 0 bases and J 2 bases; nucleotides not matched to a gene: 9. This CDR3 comprises 18 residues. CDR1 LGHNA and CDR2 YNFKEQ come from the germline V gene. The CDR3: CASSQEQGGVSGNQPQHF. The CDR3 DNA reads as TGTGCCAGCAGCCAAGAACAGGGGGGGGTGTCCGGCAATCAGCCCCAGCATTTT.

The chain is built from TRBV10-2 and TRBJ1-5; possible D gene TRBD1, 5 bases. CDR1 WSHSY and CDR2 SAAADI come from the germline V gene. V was pared by 8 bases and J by 3 bases, with 11 bases between. The CDR3 is 13 residues long. CDR3 in DNA: TGCGCCAGCCGGACCGGGGCCAATCAGCCCCAGCATTTT. It encodes CASRTGANQPQHF.

This clonotype was counted only a few times. The V gene is TRBV20-1, the J gene TRBJ2-7, with D tentatively TRBD2 (7 bases). The CDR3 contains 14 residues. The V and J ends lost 4 bases and 5 bases respectively, with 18 bases between them. CDR1 and CDR2 (germline): DFQATT, SNEGSKA (reference sequence). CDR3 sequence (DNA): TGCAGTGCTATCCCGGGGGGCGCCGGTAACGAGCAGTACTTC. It specifies CSAIPGGAGNEQYF.

This chain joins TRBV7-2 and TRBJ2-4, with TRBD2 identical over 13 bases. The CDR3 consists of 14 residues. Trimming took 3 bases from V and 14 from J; bases not matched to a gene: 7. The germline V gene has CDR1 SGHTA and CDR2 FQGNSA. Here the CDR3 DNA reads TGTGCCAGCAGCTTCGGGACTAGCGGGGCCGGGAAGTACTTC. Protein: CASSFGTSGAGKYF.

There are a few counts of this clonotype. The J gene is TRBJ2-1, the V gene TRBV4-3; D is possibly TRBD1 (5 bases). The CDR3 has 14 residues. Germline V gene lookup returns CDR1 LGHNA and CDR2 YSLEER. V was trimmed by 0 bases and J by 10 bases, leaving 13 bases between them. CDR3 sequence (DNA): TGCGCCAGCAGCCAAGAGAGCAGGGCCTGGGAGCAGTTCTTC. Protein: CASSQESRAWEQFF.

The rearrangement links TRBV5-1 to TRBJ2-2; 8 bases map to TRBD1. The J segment lost 7 bases and the V segment lost 7 bases, leaving 3 bases of the junction unmatched. CDR1 is SGHRS and CDR2 is YFSETQ in the germline V gene. The CDR3 loop spans 12 amino acids. CDR3: CASSTGGGELFF. CDR3 coding DNA: TGCGCCAGCTCCACAGGGGGCGGGGAGCTGTTTTTT.

This clonotype was counted at least ten times. V is TRBV7-2 and J is TRBJ2-1, with 8 bases matching TRBD2. Germline loops: CDR1 SGHTA, CDR2 FQGNSA. The CDR3 runs 16 residues. The junction had 7 bases not matched to a gene; V was cut back by 5 bases and J by 1 base. Here the CDR3 reads CASSAGRVESYNEQFF. The CDR3 nucleotides read TGTGCCAGCAGCGCCGGGAGGGTCGAATCCTACAATGAGCAGTTCTTC. Looking up the rest from reference TRBV7-2 and TRBJ2-1 gives the full variable domain: GAGVSQSPSNKVTEKGKDVELRCDPISGHTALYWYRQSLGQGLEFLIYFQGNSAPDKSGLPSDRFSAERTGGSVSTLTIQRTQQEDSAVYLCASSAGRVESYNEQFFGPGTRLTVL.